This T cell receptor beta chain appears in the sequencing data of a study of neurological immune-mediated disorders. The method for making cDNA was 5'RACE, and it used 10-nucleotide random UMIs. TCRdb processed the 5' RACE reads anew with MiXCR; each CDR3 protein has one entry. The sample carries some 49,000 distinct CDR3 sequences, over 10% recorded once. This clonotype occurred many times. Its target is not known. Regarding time point: longitudinal time-point 2. Unsorted libraries were generated from 2 million PBMCs. These cells had been stored in RNAlater at -80 C. Findings and caveats of the study: CDR3 amino acid sequences found in expanded clones were never shared across subjects, suggesting private repertoires in all groups.

The clonotype originates from a male donor with HTLV-1-associated myelopathy (HAM/TSP). The sequencing sample was made of PBMCs.

In DNA, the CDR3 is TGTGCCAGCACCGACAGGGAAGGAGGGGGGACGGGAGAGCAGTACTTC. This sequence encodes CASTDREGGGTGEQYF. V and J are TRBV6-5 and TRBJ2-7; TRBD1 is a possible D gene (7 bases). CDR3 length equals 16 residues. V was pared by 7 bases and J by 7 bases, with 26 bases between. Germline values: CDR1 MNHEY, CDR2 SVGAGI.